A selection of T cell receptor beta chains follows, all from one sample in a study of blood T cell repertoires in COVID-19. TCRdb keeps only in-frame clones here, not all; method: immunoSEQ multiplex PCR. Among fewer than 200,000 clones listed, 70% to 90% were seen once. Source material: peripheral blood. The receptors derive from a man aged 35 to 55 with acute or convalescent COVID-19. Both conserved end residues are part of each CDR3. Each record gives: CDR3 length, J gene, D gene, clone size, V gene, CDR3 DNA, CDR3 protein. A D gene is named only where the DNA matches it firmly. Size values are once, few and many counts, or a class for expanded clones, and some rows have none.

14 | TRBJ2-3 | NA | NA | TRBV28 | TGTGCCAGCAGCTTCGCCCGGGGCACAGATACGCAGTATTTT | CASSFARGTDTQYF
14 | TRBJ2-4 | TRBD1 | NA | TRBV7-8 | TGTGCCAGCAGCTTAGTCAGGGGGAGAAACATTCAGTACTTC | CASSLVRGRNIQYF
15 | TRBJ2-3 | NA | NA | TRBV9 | TGTGCCAGCAGCGTAGAAAGGGGTAGCACAGATACGCAGTATTTT | CASSVERGSTDTQYF
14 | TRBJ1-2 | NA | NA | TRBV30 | TGTGCCTGGAGTGTACGCGGCGGGTACTATGGCTACACCTTC | CAWSVRGGYYGYTF
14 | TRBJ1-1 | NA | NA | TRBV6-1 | TGTGCCGCCAAGGTGGCGGGGGCGGGCACTGAAGCTTTCTTT | CAAKVAGAGTEAFF
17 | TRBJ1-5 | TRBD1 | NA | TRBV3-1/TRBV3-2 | TGTGCCAGCAGCCAAGATCGCCGGGACAGGGTCACGCAGCCCCAGCATTTT | CASSQDRRDRVTQPQHF
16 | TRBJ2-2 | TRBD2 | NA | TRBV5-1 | TGCGCCAGCAGCTTGGGACTAGCGGGGAGCGGCGGGGAGCTGTTTTTT | CASSLGLAGSGGELFF
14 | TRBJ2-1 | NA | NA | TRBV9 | TGTGCCAGCAGCATTGACACAACCTACAATGAGCAGTTCTTC | CASSIDTTYNEQFF
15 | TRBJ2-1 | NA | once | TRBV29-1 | TGCAGCGTTAGAGGACACCTTTTGACTGGGGATGAGCAGTTCTTC | CSVRGHLLTGDEQFF
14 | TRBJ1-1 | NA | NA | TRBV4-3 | TGCGCCAGCAGCAGGGAGACACACATACCTGAAGCTTTCTTT | CASSRETHIPEAFF
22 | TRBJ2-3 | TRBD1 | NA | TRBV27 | TGTGCCAGCAGTTTATATAGATACCGGGACAGGGGGCGCCAAGGGGGCACAGATACGCAGTATTTT | CASSLYRYRDRGRQGGTDTQYF
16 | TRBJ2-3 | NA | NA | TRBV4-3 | TGCGCCAGCAGCCAAGTAGGACAGCCATTAGCAGATACGCAGTATTTT | CASSQVGQPLADTQYF
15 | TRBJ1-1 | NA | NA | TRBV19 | TGTGCCAGTAGTATAGATCCTAACAGGTTCGCTGAAGCTTTCTTT | CASSIDPNRFAEAFF
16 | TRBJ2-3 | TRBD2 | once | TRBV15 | TGTGCCACCAGCAGGGGGAGCGGGGCTAGCACAGATACGCAGTATTTT | CATSRGSGASTDTQYF
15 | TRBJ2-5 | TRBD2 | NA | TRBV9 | TGTGCCAGCAGCGTAGATGGGGGGGGCCAAGAGACCCAGTACTTC | CASSVDGGGQETQYF
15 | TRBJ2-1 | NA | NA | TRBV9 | TGTGCCAGCAGCGTAGACGGGGGGCTAAACAATGAGCAGTTCTTC | CASSVDGGLNNEQFF
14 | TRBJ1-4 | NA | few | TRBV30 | TGTGCCTGGAGTCAGAAACAGCTCAATGAAAAACTGTTTTTT | CAWSQKQLNEKLFF
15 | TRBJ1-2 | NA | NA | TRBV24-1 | TGTGCCACCAGTGATTTCGATCCAGGGGACTATGGCTACACCTTC | CATSDFDPGDYGYTF
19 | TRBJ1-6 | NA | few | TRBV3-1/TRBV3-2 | TGTGCCAGCAGCCCACATCGCGGGAAGGGAATGCCCTATAATTCACCCCTCCACTTT | CASSPHRGKGMPYNSPLHF
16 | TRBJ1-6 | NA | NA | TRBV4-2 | TGTGCCAGCAGCCAAGAAGGACAAGGAATACTTTCACCCCTCCACTTT | CASSQEGQGILSPLHF
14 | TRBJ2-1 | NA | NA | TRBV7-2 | TGTGCCAGCAGCTTAGTCCCCTCCGGCAATGAGCAGTTCTTC | CASSLVPSGNEQFF
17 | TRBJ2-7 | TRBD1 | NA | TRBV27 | TGTGCCAGCAGTTTATCGACAGGGACAGGAAGCTCCTACGAGCAGTACTTC | CASSLSTGTGSSYEQYF
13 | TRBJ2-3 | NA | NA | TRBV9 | TGTGCCAGCAGCCTACCCAGCACAGATACGCAGTATTTT | CASSLPSTDTQYF
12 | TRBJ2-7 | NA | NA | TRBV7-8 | TGTGCCAGCAGCTTACCCAACTACGAGCAGTACTTC | CASSLPNYEQYF
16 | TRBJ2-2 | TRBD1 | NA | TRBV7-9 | TGTGCCAGCAGCCCTGTGGACGGGACAGGGACCGGGGAGCTGTTTTTT | CASSPVDGTGTGELFF